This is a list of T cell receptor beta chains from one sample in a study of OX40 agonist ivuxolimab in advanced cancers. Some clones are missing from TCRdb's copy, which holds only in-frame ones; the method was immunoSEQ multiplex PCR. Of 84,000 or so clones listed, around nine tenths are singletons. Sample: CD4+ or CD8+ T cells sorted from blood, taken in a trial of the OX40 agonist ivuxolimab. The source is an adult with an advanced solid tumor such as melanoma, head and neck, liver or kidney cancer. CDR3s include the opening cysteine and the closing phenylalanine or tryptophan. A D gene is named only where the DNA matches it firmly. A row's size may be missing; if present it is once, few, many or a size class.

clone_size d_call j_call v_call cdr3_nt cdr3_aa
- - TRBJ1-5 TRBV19 TGTGCCAGTAGTAAGGATGGGGACGGTCAGCCCCAGCATTTT CASSKDGDGQPQHF
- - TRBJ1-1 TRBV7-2 TGTGCCAGCAGTCAAAGGGGGAGGAGGTTAGACACTGAAGCTTTCTTT CASSQRGRRLDTEAFF
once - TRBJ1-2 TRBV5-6 TGTGCCAGCAGCTTGGCAGGGATCAACTATGGCTACACCTTC CASSLAGINYGYTF
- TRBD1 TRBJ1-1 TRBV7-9 TGTGCCAGCAGCAAGAGACAGGGGGCGGGAGGCACTGAAGCTTTCTTT CASSKRQGAGGTEAFF
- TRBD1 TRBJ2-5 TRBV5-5 TGTGCCAGCAGCCGGGACAGCCTCCAAGAGACCCAGTACTTC CASSRDSLQETQYF
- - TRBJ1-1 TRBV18 TGTGCCAGCTCGAGGGAAACGGGGGTGAACACTGAAGCTTTCTTT CASSRETGVNTEAFF
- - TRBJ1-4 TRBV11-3 TGTGCCAGCAGCTTATCATTTCAATGGGGTGCGAGAAAACTGTTTTTT CASSLSFQWGARKLFF
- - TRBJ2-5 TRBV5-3 TGTGCCAGAAGCCCTGTTGAAGGGATCTCGGACGCACACATCCAAGAGACCCAGTACTTC CARSPVEGISDAHIQETQYF
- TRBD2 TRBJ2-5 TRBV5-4 TGTGCCAGCAGCCGTGGGGGGGGTAAGGGAGGAGAGACCCAGTACTTC CASSRGGGKGGETQYF
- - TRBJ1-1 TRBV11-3 TGTGCCAGCAGCTTAGGTCGGGTCTCCAACACTGAAGCTTTCTTT CASSLGRVSNTEAFF
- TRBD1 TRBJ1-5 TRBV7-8 TGTGCCAGCAGCTCCCAGGGGGCGTATAGCAATCAGCCCCAGCATTTT CASSSQGAYSNQPQHF
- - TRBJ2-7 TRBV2 TGTGCCAGCAGTGGGGGGGTTTCCAGCTACGAGCAGTACTTC CASSGGVSSYEQYF
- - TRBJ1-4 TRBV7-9 TGTGCCAGCAGCTTAAATATGGGCCCAACTAATGAAAAACTGTTTTTT CASSLNMGPTNEKLFF
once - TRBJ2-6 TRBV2 TGTGCCAGCAATGATCAGGGGCGGGCCAACGTCCTGACTTTC CASNDQGRANVLTF
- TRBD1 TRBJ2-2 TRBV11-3 TGTGCCAGCAGCTTTAGGGCGCCCACCAGGGGGACCGGGGAGCTGTTTTTT CASSFRAPTRGTGELFF
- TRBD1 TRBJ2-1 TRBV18 TGTGCCAGCTCACCACCTCACCAAGGGACAGGGCTTAATGAGCAGTTCTTC CASSPPHQGTGLNEQFF
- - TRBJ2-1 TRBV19 TGTGCCAGCCTCCGGGCCCATAACGGCGATGAGCAGTTCTTC CASLRAHNGDEQFF